These T cell receptor beta chains were read from a single sample in a study of blood T cell repertoires in COVID-19. This table comes from immunoSEQ multiplex PCR, and its TCRdb copy is limited to in-frame clones, with some not included. The top ten clones hold under 0.3% of a sample with just over 650,000 clones, 85% to 90% of them seen once. The sample taken for sequencing was peripheral blood. The receptors originated from a woman under 30 with acute or convalescent COVID-19. Both conserved end residues are trimmed from each CDR3.

j_call,v_call,cdr3_aa
TRBJ1-5,TRBV21-1,ASSKRDRGRNQPQH
TRBJ1-2,TRBV19,ASSILQRTGKGYGYT
TRBJ2-7,TRBV7-2,ASRSRDRAIFEQY
TRBJ2-5,TRBV9,ASSAGQGVGQETQY
TRBJ1-1,TRBV28,ASSLQGHTEAF
TRBJ2-5,TRBV15,ATSRDGGGGSETQY
TRBJ1-5,TRBV21-1,ASSFLGGGNQPQH
TRBJ2-7,TRBV12-3/TRBV12-4,ASSFPGTYEQY
TRBJ2-1,TRBV2,ASTTGLASNEQF
TRBJ1-2,TRBV5-4,ATRPGGALRTLYGYT
TRBJ1-5,TRBV19,ASTPLQSGHQPQH
TRBJ2-2,TRBV10-2,ASSDSRVAGITGELF
TRBJ1-1,TRBV5-1,ASSLGDSIYTEAF
TRBJ1-1,TRBV6-6,ASSYSDTNTEAF
TRBJ1-2,TRBV6-4,ASRRQGTNGYT
TRBJ2-1,TRBV12-5,ASGWGGNEQF
TRBJ1-3,TRBV30,AWSVGTGLDGNTIY
TRBJ1-5,TRBV7-2,ASSFPSRPQH
TRBJ2-3,TRBV15,ATSSRGSTDTQY
TRBJ1-5,TRBV12-3/TRBV12-4,ASSRPGQPQH
TRBJ1-1,TRBV10-3,AISEMTGVTEAF
TRBJ2-5,TRBV12-5,ASGLVGSQGVQETQY
TRBJ1-1,TRBV12-5,ASGQRDRVKTF
TRBJ1-5,TRBV5-1,ASSIPSGVAYSNQPQH
TRBJ2-3,TRBV18,ASSGGRDTQY
TRBJ1-2,TRBV24-1,ATRPNGQPANYGYT
TRBJ1-2,TRBV12-3/TRBV12-4,ASSLVGDGYT
TRBJ2-7,TRBV6-5,ASSTGISYEQY
TRBJ2-3,TRBV4-1,ATGDRARTDTQY
TRBJ1-2,TRBV6-5,ASSTEQVEPDGYT
TRBJ2-5,TRBV5-6,ASSLMAGGLLSATQY
TRBJ2-2,TRBV5-4,ASSLGVGGTGELF
TRBJ1-3,TRBV25-1,ASTPSATGNTIY
TRBJ2-3,TRBV6-5,ATLAGEADTQY
TRBJ1-2,TRBV6-6,ASSSGQGNKYGYT
TRBJ1-1,TRBV4-3,ASSQTGPGAEAF
TRBJ2-7,TRBV6-5,ASSYKDRGAYEQY
TRBJ2-1,TRBV4-3,ASSQVKGGPNEQF
TRBJ1-1,TRBV6-6,ASSRDRDTEAF
TRBJ2-3,TRBV7-2,ASSLGAVRTDTQY
TRBJ1-2,TRBV29-1,SVDSNYGYT
TRBJ1-2,TRBV25-1,ASSDDASGNYGYT
TRBJ2-3,TRBV2,ASSDKVFGGTQY
TRBJ1-2,TRBV5-1,ASSYMAGIGYT
TRBJ1-2,TRBV4-3,ASSQVSQAVYT
TRBJ1-5,TRBV12-5,ASGLVVMEQGNNQPQH
TRBJ1-1,TRBV19,ASSIRGDGEAF
TRBJ1-1,TRBV28,ASSLRQLNTEAF
TRBJ1-1,TRBV11-2,ASSRTLGGGPEAF
TRBJ2-3,TRBV20-1,SVATDTQY
TRBJ1-2,TRBV4-1,ASSPTGPYGYT
TRBJ2-5,TRBV5-1,ASSPEGAASSQETQY
TRBJ2-7,TRBV12-3/TRBV12-4,ASSQGAREQY
TRBJ1-5,TRBV5-5,ASSPVSNQPQH
TRBJ2-7,TRBV3-1/TRBV3-2,ASSQGYGTSYEQY
TRBJ1-3,TRBV18,ASSKGQREAGNTIY
TRBJ1-2,TRBV9,ASSLNEQGVNGYT
TRBJ1-1,TRBV18,ASSLPGQKAF
TRBJ2-1,TRBV9,ASSVQPGRRGHNEQF